The rows below give T cell receptor beta chains drawn from one sample of a study of low-dose radiotherapy and immunotherapy resistance in tumors. TCRdb passed the reads through MiXCR, listing each CDR3 protein once. The repertoire holds 65,000 to 100,000 distinct CDR3 sequences, 18% seen once, with 2.8% in the top ten. This specimen was PBMCs, taken before treatment. All receptors come from a male donor with prostate cancer. Both conserved end residues are part of each CDR3. A D gene is named only where the DNA matches it firmly. A clone size is listed for some rows: how often the clone was seen (once, few, many), or a class if it is expanded.

D: -
size: many
J: TRBJ2-2
V: TRBV11-2
CDR3: CASSLLNRWTPELFF
DNA: TGTGCCAGCAGCTTATTGAACAGGTGGACCCCGGAGCTGTTTTTT

D: -
size: -
J: TRBJ1-1
V: TRBV20-1
CDR3: CSARIPTKGMNTEAFF
DNA: TGCAGTGCTAGAATCCCTACTAAGGGGATGAACACTGAAGCTTTCTTT

D: -
size: -
J: TRBJ1-4
V: TRBV3-1
CDR3: CASRIGPTGATNEKLFF
DNA: TGTGCCAGCAGGATTGGACCAACAGGCGCAACTAATGAAAAACTGTTTTTT

D: -
size: few
J: TRBJ2-4
V: TRBV20-1
CDR3: CSARGPSTVKNIQYF
DNA: TGCAGTGCTAGAGGACCGAGCACCGTCAAAAACATTCAGTACTTC

D: -
size: few
J: TRBJ2-7
V: TRBV7-2
CDR3: CASSGRGLGGEQYF
DNA: TGTGCCAGCAGCGGGCGGGGGCTCGGGGGCGAGCAGTACTTC

D: -
size: many
J: TRBJ2-7
V: TRBV5-1
CDR3: CASSPALRPYEQYF
DNA: TGCGCCAGCAGCCCAGCCTTGAGACCGTACGAGCAGTACTTC

D: -
size: few
J: TRBJ1-1
V: TRBV5-1
CDR3: CASSQDPGTEAFF
DNA: TGCGCCAGCAGCCAGGACCCGGGCACTGAAGCTTTCTTT

D: -
size: many
J: TRBJ2-2
V: TRBV27
CDR3: CASSFLGDGELFF
DNA: TGTGCCAGCAGTTTTCTTGGGGACGGGGAGCTGTTTTTT

D: -
size: -
J: TRBJ2-3
V: TRBV5-5
CDR3: CASSREVGTDTQYF
DNA: TGTGCCAGCAGCCGTGAGGTTGGGACAGATACGCAGTATTTT

D: TRBD1
size: many
J: TRBJ1-4
V: TRBV5-1
CDR3: CASSMTGINEKLFF
DNA: TGCGCCAGCAGCATGACAGGGATTAACGAAAAACTGTTTTTT

D: TRBD2
size: many
J: TRBJ2-3
V: TRBV6-4
CDR3: CASSDTSGGPDTQYF
DNA: TGTGCCAGCAGTGACACTAGCGGGGGGCCAGATACGCAGTATTTT

D: -
size: many
J: TRBJ2-3
V: TRBV18
CDR3: CASSPLRGETDTQYF
DNA: TGTGCCAGCTCGCCCCTCAGAGGAGAGACAGATACGCAGTATTTT

D: -
size: -
J: TRBJ2-1
V: TRBV5-1
CDR3: CASSLGRTAGHEQFF
DNA: TGCGCCAGCAGCTTAGGACGGACGGCTGGGCATGAGCAGTTCTTC

D: -
size: many
J: TRBJ2-1
V: TRBV7-6
CDR3: CASSLVDTYPTDEQFF
DNA: TGTGCCAGCAGCTTAGTGGACACATATCCGACGGATGAGCAGTTCTTC

D: TRBD2
size: many
J: TRBJ2-5
V: TRBV20-1
CDR3: CSALPGLERETQYF
DNA: TGCAGTGCTCTACCGGGACTAGAGAGGGAGACCCAGTACTTC

D: -
size: many
J: TRBJ1-2
V: TRBV3-1
CDR3: CASSRKGSNYGYTF
DNA: TGTGCCAGCAGCCGAAAGGGGTCCAACTATGGCTACACCTTC

D: TRBD2
size: -
J: TRBJ2-1
V: TRBV29-1
CDR3: CSGRLAGDF
DNA: TGCAGCGGACGACTAGCGGGGGACTTC

D: -
size: many
J: TRBJ2-2
V: TRBV11-2
CDR3: CASSLRAGTGELFF
DNA: TGTGCCAGCAGCTTACGAGCGGGCACCGGGGAGCTGTTTTTT

D: TRBD2
size: many
J: TRBJ2-3
V: TRBV11-2
CDR3: CASSLARGWYLTDTQYF
DNA: TGTGCCAGCAGCTTAGCGCGGGGGTGGTATCTCACAGATACGCAGTATTTT

D: -
size: many
J: TRBJ1-6
V: TRBV11-2
CDR3: CASSYGGAGINSPLHF
DNA: TGTGCCAGCAGTTATGGGGGCGCAGGAATTAATTCACCCCTCCACTTT

D: -
size: many
J: TRBJ2-2
V: TRBV5-4
CDR3: CASRDPTGSGELFF
DNA: TGTGCCAGCAGGGACCCCACGGGTTCCGGGGAGCTGTTTTTT

D: -
size: many
J: TRBJ2-7
V: TRBV5-6
CDR3: CASSQTGRYEQYF
DNA: TGTGCCAGCAGCCAGACAGGGAGGTACGAGCAGTACTTC

D: -
size: -
J: TRBJ2-2
V: TRBV27
CDR3: CASTGVNTGELFF
DNA: TGTGCCAGCACCGGGGTCAACACCGGGGAGCTGTTTTTT

D: TRBD1
size: many
J: TRBJ1-5
V: TRBV2
CDR3: CASGAGTGGSQPQHF
DNA: TGTGCCAGCGGAGCCGGGACAGGGGGAAGTCAGCCCCAGCATTTT

D: TRBD2
size: many
J: TRBJ2-1
V: TRBV20-1
CDR3: CSAYESSGGNNEQFF
DNA: TGCAGTGCTTACGAGAGTAGCGGGGGAAACAATGAGCAGTTCTTC

D: -
size: many
J: TRBJ2-5
V: TRBV7-8
CDR3: CASSWGIQETQYF
DNA: TGTGCCAGCAGCTGGGGTATCCAAGAGACCCAGTACTTC

D: TRBD1
size: -
J: TRBJ2-7
V: TRBV20-1
CDR3: CSALAPWDRAPYEQYF
DNA: TGCAGTGCTCTAGCTCCCTGGGACAGGGCCCCTTACGAGCAGTACTTC

D: TRBD2
size: many
J: TRBJ2-1
V: TRBV5-6
CDR3: CASSLAGPSGGFNEQFF
DNA: TGTGCCAGCAGCTTGGCCGGCCCCAGCGGGGGGTTCAATGAGCAGTTCTTC

D: -
size: many
J: TRBJ1-3
V: TRBV3-1
CDR3: CATCEGSGNTIYF
DNA: TGTGCCACCTGCGAGGGATCTGGAAACACCATATATTTT

D: -
size: many
J: TRBJ2-2
V: TRBV5-1
CDR3: CASSLYGGATGELFF
DNA: TGCGCCAGCAGCTTGTATGGCGGGGCCACCGGGGAGCTGTTTTTT

D: -
size: many
J: TRBJ1-1
V: TRBV19
CDR3: CASTPKVPDFLMNTEAFF
DNA: TGTGCCAGTACCCCTAAAGTCCCGGATTTTCTCATGAACACTGAAGCTTTCTTT

D: TRBD1
size: many
J: TRBJ2-5
V: TRBV10-3
CDR3: CAISDTGTAQETQYF
DNA: TGTGCCATCAGTGATACCGGGACAGCCCAAGAGACCCAGTACTTC

D: -
size: many
J: TRBJ2-7
V: TRBV19
CDR3: CASSIQGGPYEQYF
DNA: TGTGCCAGTAGTATCCAGGGAGGTCCCTACGAGCAGTACTTC

D: -
size: many
J: TRBJ2-6
V: TRBV30
CDR3: CALQPDSGANVLTF
DNA: TGTGCCTTGCAACCCGACTCTGGGGCCAACGTCCTGACTTTC

D: TRBD2
size: many
J: TRBJ2-1
V: TRBV30
CDR3: CAWSVHPPRSGGPPLYNEQFF
DNA: TGTGCCTGGAGTGTACACCCCCCGAGGAGCGGGGGGCCCCCGTTGTACAATGAGCAGTTCTTC

D: -
size: many
J: TRBJ1-5
V: TRBV20-1
CDR3: CSASRIPGDRPQHF
DNA: TGCAGTGCTAGTAGAATCCCAGGCGATCGGCCCCAGCATTTT

D: TRBD2
size: -
J: TRBJ2-1
V: TRBV20-1
CDR3: CSAQESGGRHEQFF
DNA: TGCAGTGCCCAAGAAAGCGGGGGGCGCCATGAGCAGTTCTTC

D: TRBD2
size: many
J: TRBJ2-7
V: TRBV29-1
CDR3: CSVESKLRGAPYEQYF
DNA: TGCAGCGTTGAATCGAAGTTGCGGGGGGCCCCCTACGAGCAGTACTTC

D: TRBD2
size: many
J: TRBJ2-5
V: TRBV19
CDR3: CASSISPSGVWKTQYF
DNA: TGTGCCAGTAGTATATCCCCTAGCGGGGTCTGGAAGACCCAGTACTTC

D: -
size: -
J: TRBJ2-3
V: TRBV30
CDR3: CAWRPTPGADTQYF
DNA: TGTGCCTGGAGACCGACTCCAGGCGCAGATACGCAGTATTTT